The following is a T cell receptor (beta chain) sequence with its context. Its antigen remains unidentified. These data originate in a study of response to subunit inactivated influenza vaccine. TCRdb ran MiXCR on the RT-PCR reads and lists one entry per CDR3 protein. The sample includes more than 450,000 distinct CDR3 sequences, around 11% of them seen just once. Notes on the study in general: Seasonal influenza vaccination, on each occasion, was suggested by the authors to recruit few new T cells.

V lost 7 bases and J lost 4, with 16 bases in between. The CDR3 has 15 amino acids. Germline V gene sequence: CDR1 MNHNS, CDR2 SASEGT. The same sample was also studied in work on T cells expressing NK-cell markers. That work adds: The cDNA for TCR beta came from 5'RACE template switching with UMIs. Dominant NKG2C+ clonotype frequencies of 1.0-7.0% of CD8+ T cells were measured in over 5 donors. These same clonotypes (in several donors) also led the CD3+CD56-NKG2C+ fraction.

Specimen: PBMCs from blood, collected on the day of vaccination. The clonotype comes from a man in his fifties or sixties who received an inactivated influenza vaccine. The chain couples TRBV6-1 to TRBJ2-2, with D perhaps TRBD1 (6 bases). CDR3 loop: CASTLGANPTGELFF. The CDR3 DNA reads as TGTGCCAGCACCCTGGGGGCAAACCCCACCGGGGAGCTGTTTTTT.